This T cell receptor beta chain was obtained from a study of T-cell memory formation after mild COVID-19. Remarks on this clonotype: What it binds is unknown.

Each CDR3 protein is one row after TCRdb ran MiXCR on the 5' RACE reads. The table has approximately 260,000 distinct CDR3 sequences, about a sixth seen once. The CDR3 length is 16 residues. After removal of 5 bases from V and 8 bases from J, the junction contained 16 bases not matched to a gene. Looked up from germline, CDR1 is SEHNR and CDR2 is FQNEAQ (reference sequence). Study-level points and caveats: Shrinking CD4+ clones resided mostly in CM and EM, and CD8+ ones in EMRA.

The sequenced sample consisted of PBMCs or a T cell subset sorted from them (not recorded which). This TCR was recovered from a man between 18 and 35 years old who had mild COVID-19 (a few samples of this study predate the infection). Cell type and time point are not known. The chain has TRBV7-9 and TRBJ2-3; TRBD1 matches 7 bases. The CDR3 reads CASSGRSGTASSTQYF. CDR3 nucleotides: TGTGCCAGCAGCGGGCGTTCCGGGACAGCCAGTAGTACGCAGTATTTT.